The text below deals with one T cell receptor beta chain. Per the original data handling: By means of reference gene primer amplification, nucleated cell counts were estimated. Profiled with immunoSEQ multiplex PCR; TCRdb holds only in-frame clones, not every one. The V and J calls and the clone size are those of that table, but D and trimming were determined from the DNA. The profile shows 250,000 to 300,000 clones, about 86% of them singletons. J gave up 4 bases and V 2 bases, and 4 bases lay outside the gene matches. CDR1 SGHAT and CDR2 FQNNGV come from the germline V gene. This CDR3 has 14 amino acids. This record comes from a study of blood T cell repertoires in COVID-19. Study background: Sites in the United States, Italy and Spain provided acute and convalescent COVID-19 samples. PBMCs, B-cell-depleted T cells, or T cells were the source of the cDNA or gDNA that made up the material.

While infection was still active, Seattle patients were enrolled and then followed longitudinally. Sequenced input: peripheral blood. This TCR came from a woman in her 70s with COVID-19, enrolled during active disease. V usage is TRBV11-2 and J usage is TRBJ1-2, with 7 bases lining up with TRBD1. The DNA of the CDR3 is TGTGCCAGCAGCTTAAGGGGGCAGGTCTATGGCTACACCTTC. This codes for CASSLRGQVYGYTF.